This T cell receptor (beta chain) was documented in a study of blood T cell repertoires in COVID-19. The CDR3 has 14 residues. Germline V lookup: CDR1 SGHRS, CDR2 YFSETQ. V was trimmed by 0 bases and J by 5 bases, leaving 11 bases between them. Those enrolled, adults aged roughly 18 to 100 years, came from about 24 US areas. Clones were sequenced by immunoSEQ multiplex PCR, and TCRdb holds only the in-frame ones, with some missing. The repertoire holds a few hundred thousand clones, with 80% to 85% as singletons. The rearrangement joins TRBV5-1 to TRBJ1-2, with D hard to call. Material for sequencing was PBMCs or T cells enriched from blood (not recorded which). This receptor was taken from a woman in her 40s who had recovered from COVID-19. The CDR3 protein is CASSLVAAQYGYTF. The CDR3 DNA reads as TGCGCCAGCAGCTTGGTAGCCGCGCAATATGGCTACACCTTC.